This is a list of T cell receptor beta chains from one sample in a study of beta chain features in type 1 diabetes. Profiling relied on immunoSEQ multiplex PCR, and the TCRdb table lists in-frame clones only, not all of them. The sample includes 150,000 to 160,000 clones, around 10% seen only once; the top ten take over 2%. Sequenced material: central memory CD4+ T cells from blood. The origin of the receptors is a man between 18 and 29 years old in good health. Both conserved end residues are part of each CDR3. The order of the fields is clone size, V gene, D gene, J gene, CDR3 length, CDR3 protein, CDR3 DNA. A D gene is named only where the DNA matches it firmly. Clone size is not always given. Where it is, it says once, few, many or a class for expanded clones.

.,TRBV2,.,TRBJ2-2,14,CASAGPLVAGELFF,TGTGCCAGCGCCGGGCCCCTGGTCGCCGGGGAGCTGTTTTTT
many,TRBV2,.,TRBJ1-5,13,CASSEDYYQPQHF,TGTGCCAGCAGTGAGGACTATTATCAGCCCCAGCATTTT
few,TRBV5-4,TRBD2,TRBJ2-2,15,CASSLKTSATGELFF,TGTGCCAGCAGCTTGAAGACTAGCGCTACCGGGGAGCTGTTTTTT
few,TRBV4-3,.,TRBJ2-1,13,CASSQDMGSGVVF,TGCGCCAGCAGCCAAGATATGGGTAGCGGCGTCGTCTTC
.,TRBV14,.,TRBJ2-5,13,CASSQQPQETQYF,TGTGCCAGCAGCCAACAACCCCAAGAGACCCAGTACTTC
.,TRBV4-3,.,TRBJ1-5,15,CASSLSRGMDQPQHF,TGCGCCAGCAGCCTAAGTCGGGGAATGGATCAGCCCCAGCATTTT
few,TRBV10-3,.,TRBJ2-6,14,CAITGSSGANVLTF,TGTGCCATCACAGGCTCCTCTGGGGCCAACGTCCTGACTTTC
few,TRBV10-3,.,TRBJ2-1,12,CAISVQDNEQFF,TGTGCCATCAGTGTACAAGACAATGAGCAGTTCTTC
few,TRBV7-3,TRBD1,TRBJ1-6,14,CASSTDRGYSPLHF,TGTGCCAGCAGCACGGACAGGGGGTATTCACCCCTCCACTTT
.,TRBV29-1,TRBD1,TRBJ1-2,14,CSGGQGFYNYGYTF,TGCAGCGGAGGACAGGGCTTCTATAACTATGGCTACACCTTC
many,TRBV4-3,TRBD1,TRBJ1-6,15,CASSQGTGDNSPLHF,TGCGCCAGCAGCCAAGGGACAGGGGATAATTCACCCCTCCACTTT
.,TRBV11-2,TRBD2,TRBJ2-3,16,CASSLEGGSTADTQYF,TGTGCCAGCAGCTTAGAGGGCGGGAGTACCGCAGATACGCAGTATTTT
few,TRBV28,.,TRBJ1-5,14,CASFRRTSNQPQHF,TGTGCCAGCTTCCGGCGGACTAGCAATCAGCCCCAGCATTTT
.,TRBV12-5,.,TRBJ2-5,13,CASGLVRRETQYF,TGTGCTAGTGGTTTGGTACGGAGAGAGACCCAGTACTTC
many,TRBV7-3,.,TRBJ2-3,13,CASSLSYADTQYF,TGTGCCAGCAGCTTAAGTTACGCAGATACGCAGTATTTT
.,TRBV15,.,TRBJ1-1,16,CATSRDGSGGGPEAFF,TGTGCCACCAGCAGAGATGGCTCCGGGGGAGGTCCTGAAGCTTTCTTT
few,TRBV27,TRBD2,TRBJ2-7,18,CASSFGRASGRSSYEQYF,TGTGCCAGCAGTTTTGGGAGGGCTAGCGGCCGTAGCTCCTACGAGCAGTACTTC
.,TRBV18,.,TRBJ2-5,14,CASSPPAGKETQYF,TGTGCCAGCTCACCCCCGGCGGGAAAAGAGACCCAGTACTTC
.,TRBV6-1,.,TRBJ2-7,14,CASIISRGAYEQYF,TGTGCCAGCATTATTTCGCGGGGTGCCTACGAGCAGTACTTC
.,TRBV30,.,TRBJ2-4,11,CAWEAKNIQYF,TGTGCTTGGGAAGCCAAAAACATTCAGTACTTC
.,TRBV29-1,TRBD1,TRBJ2-7,14,CSVVPGTGDSRQYF,TGCAGCGTGGTCCCCGGGACAGGGGATTCCAGGCAGTACTTC
.,TRBV20-1,.,TRBJ2-5,10,CSAERETQYF,TGCAGTGCGGAGCGGGAGACCCAGTACTTC
.,TRBV7-9,.,TRBJ1-6,13,CASSLGEGAPLHF,TGTGCCAGCAGCTTAGGCGAAGGGGCACCCCTCCACTTT
.,TRBV28,TRBD2,TRBJ2-7,16,CASSLAGGGRPYEQYF,TGTGCCAGCAGTTTGGCTGGCGGGGGGCGCCCCTACGAGCAGTACTTC
few,TRBV28,TRBD2,TRBJ2-1,15,CASSSQRGWVDEQFF,TGTGCCAGCAGTTCCCAGCGGGGGTGGGTGGATGAGCAGTTCTTC
.,TRBV7-8,.,TRBJ2-1,15,CASSYWTGATNEQFF,TGTGCCAGCAGCTATTGGACCGGCGCAACCAATGAGCAGTTCTTC
.,TRBV30,.,TRBJ2-3,12,CAGSPTTDTQYF,TGTGCCGGGAGCCCTACAACAGATACGCAGTATTTT
.,TRBV14,TRBD2,TRBJ2-2,18,CASSPLPPAREEPGELFF,TGTGCCAGCAGCCCCCTCCCCCCCGCGCGGGAGGAGCCCGGGGAGCTGTTTTTT
few,TRBV5-6,TRBD2,TRBJ2-1,14,CASEREKAYNEQFF,TGTGCCAGCGAGCGGGAGAAAGCCTACAATGAGCAGTTCTTC
.,TRBV7-2,.,TRBJ2-7,14,CASSFTGKSHEQYF,TGTGCCAGCAGCTTTACAGGAAAATCCCACGAGCAGTACTTC
.,TRBV28,.,TRBJ2-3,15,CASTPGRAITDTQYF,TGTGCCAGCACCCCGGGCAGGGCGATCACAGATACGCAGTATTTT
.,TRBV5-1,.,TRBJ2-3,16,CASRMGIGYSTDTQYF,TGCGCCAGCAGGATGGGAATAGGATACAGCACAGATACGCAGTATTTT
.,TRBV29-1,.,TRBJ2-2,14,CSVGPPSDTGELFF,TGCAGCGTCGGGCCCCCATCGGACACCGGGGAGCTGTTTTTT
.,TRBV7-8,.,TRBJ2-4,16,CASSIAGHLAKNIQYF,TGTGCCAGCAGCATTGCGGGACATCTAGCCAAAAACATTCAGTACTTC
.,TRBV28,TRBD1,TRBJ2-7,12,CASRDSLYEQYF,TGTGCCAGTCGGGACAGCCTCTACGAGCAGTACTTC
.,TRBV4-3,.,TRBJ2-3,13,CASSQQKGDTQYF,TGCGCCAGCAGCCAACAAAAAGGCGATACGCAGTATTTT
few,TRBV29-1,.,TRBJ2-6,16,CSGLPRHFSGANVLTF,TGCAGCGGGCTTCCTCGACACTTCTCTGGGGCCAACGTCCTGACTTTC
.,TRBV7-9,.,TRBJ2-2,14,CASSTQGWTGELFF,TGTGCCAGCAGCACACAGGGTTGGACCGGGGAGCTGTTTTTT
few,TRBV11-2,.,TRBJ2-1,15,CASSLAPGAYNEQFF,TGTGCCAGCAGCTTAGCCCCCGGGGCCTACAATGAGCAGTTCTTC
few,TRBV5-1,TRBD1,TRBJ2-1,14,CASALGTGINEQFF,TGCGCCAGCGCCCTCGGGACAGGCATCAATGAGCAGTTCTTC
.,TRBV2,.,TRBJ2-1,16,CASSGRGRGSYNEQFF,TGTGCCAGCAGCGGCAGAGGGCGCGGATCCTACAATGAGCAGTTCTTC
few,TRBV30,.,TRBJ1-6,15,CAWSVRSSYNSPLHF,TGTGCCTGGAGTGTTCGGAGCTCCTATAATTCACCCCTCCACTTT
.,TRBV4-1,.,TRBJ2-3,17,CASSQGPARGRSDTQYF,TGCGCCAGCAGCCAAGGTCCCGCCCGGGGTCGCTCAGATACGCAGTATTTT
.,TRBV7-6,.,TRBJ2-3,17,CASSLRIPEGGTDTQYF,TGTGCCAGCAGCTTACGGATTCCCGAAGGAGGCACAGATACGCAGTATTTT